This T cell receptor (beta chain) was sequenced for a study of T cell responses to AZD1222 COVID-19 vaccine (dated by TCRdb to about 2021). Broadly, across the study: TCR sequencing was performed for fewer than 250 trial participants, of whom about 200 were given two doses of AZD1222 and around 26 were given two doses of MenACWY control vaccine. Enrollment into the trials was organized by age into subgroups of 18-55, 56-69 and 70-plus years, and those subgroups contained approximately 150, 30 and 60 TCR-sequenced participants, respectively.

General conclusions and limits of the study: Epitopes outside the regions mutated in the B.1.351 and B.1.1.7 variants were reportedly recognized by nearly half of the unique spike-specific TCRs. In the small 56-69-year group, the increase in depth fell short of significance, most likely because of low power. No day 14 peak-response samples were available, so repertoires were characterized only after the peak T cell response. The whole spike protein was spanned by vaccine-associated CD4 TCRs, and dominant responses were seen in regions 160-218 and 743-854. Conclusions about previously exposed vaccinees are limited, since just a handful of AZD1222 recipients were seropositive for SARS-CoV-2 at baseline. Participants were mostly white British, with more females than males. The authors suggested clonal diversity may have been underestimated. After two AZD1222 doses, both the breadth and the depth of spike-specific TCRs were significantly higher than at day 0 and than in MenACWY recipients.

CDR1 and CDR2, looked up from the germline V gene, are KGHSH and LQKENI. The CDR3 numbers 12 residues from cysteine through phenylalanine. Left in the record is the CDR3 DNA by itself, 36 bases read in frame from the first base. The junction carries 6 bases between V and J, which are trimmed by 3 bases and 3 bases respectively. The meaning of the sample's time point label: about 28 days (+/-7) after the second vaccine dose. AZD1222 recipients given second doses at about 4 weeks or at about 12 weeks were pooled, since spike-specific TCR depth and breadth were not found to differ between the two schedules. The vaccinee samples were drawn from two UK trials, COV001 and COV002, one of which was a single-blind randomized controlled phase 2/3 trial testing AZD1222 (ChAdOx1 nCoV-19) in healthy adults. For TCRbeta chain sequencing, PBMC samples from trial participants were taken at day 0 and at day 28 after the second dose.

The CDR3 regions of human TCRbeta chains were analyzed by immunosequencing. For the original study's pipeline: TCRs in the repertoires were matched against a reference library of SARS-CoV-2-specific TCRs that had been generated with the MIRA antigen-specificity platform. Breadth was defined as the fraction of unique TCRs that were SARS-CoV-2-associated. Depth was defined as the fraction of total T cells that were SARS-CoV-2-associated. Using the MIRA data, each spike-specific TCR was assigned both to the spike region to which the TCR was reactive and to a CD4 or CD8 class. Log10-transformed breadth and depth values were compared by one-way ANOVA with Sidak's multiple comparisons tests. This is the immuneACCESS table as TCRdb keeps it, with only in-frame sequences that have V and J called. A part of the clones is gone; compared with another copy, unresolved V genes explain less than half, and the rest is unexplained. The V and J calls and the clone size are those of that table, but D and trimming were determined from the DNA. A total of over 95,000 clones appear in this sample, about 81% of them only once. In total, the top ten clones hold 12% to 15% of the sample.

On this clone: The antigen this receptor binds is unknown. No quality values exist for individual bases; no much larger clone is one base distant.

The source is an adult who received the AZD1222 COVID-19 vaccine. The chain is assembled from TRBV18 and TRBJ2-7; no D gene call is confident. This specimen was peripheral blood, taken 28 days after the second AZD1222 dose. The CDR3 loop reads CASSPGIYEQYF. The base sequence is TGTGCCAGCTCACCGGGTATCTACGAGCAGTACTTC.